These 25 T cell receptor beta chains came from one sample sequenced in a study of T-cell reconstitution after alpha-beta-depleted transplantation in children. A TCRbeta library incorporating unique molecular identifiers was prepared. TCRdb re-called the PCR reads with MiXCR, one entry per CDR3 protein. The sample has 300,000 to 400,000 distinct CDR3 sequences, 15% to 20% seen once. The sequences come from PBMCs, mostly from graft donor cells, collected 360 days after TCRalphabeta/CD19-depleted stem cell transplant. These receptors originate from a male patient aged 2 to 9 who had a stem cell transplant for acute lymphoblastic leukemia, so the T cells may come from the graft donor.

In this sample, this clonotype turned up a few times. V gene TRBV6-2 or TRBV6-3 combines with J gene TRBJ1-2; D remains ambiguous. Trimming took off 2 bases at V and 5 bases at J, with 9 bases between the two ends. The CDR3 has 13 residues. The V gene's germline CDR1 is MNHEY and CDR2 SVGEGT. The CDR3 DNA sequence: TGTGCCAGCAGTTACACACAGAGGTATGGCTACACCTTC. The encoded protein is CASSYTQRYGYTF.

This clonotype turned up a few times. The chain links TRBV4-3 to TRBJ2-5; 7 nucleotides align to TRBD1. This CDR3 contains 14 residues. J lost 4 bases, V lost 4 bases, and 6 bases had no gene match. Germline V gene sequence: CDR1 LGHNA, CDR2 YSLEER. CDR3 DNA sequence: TGCGCCAGCAGCCTCCACAGGGGCCGAGAGACCCAGTACTTC. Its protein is CASSLHRGRETQYF.

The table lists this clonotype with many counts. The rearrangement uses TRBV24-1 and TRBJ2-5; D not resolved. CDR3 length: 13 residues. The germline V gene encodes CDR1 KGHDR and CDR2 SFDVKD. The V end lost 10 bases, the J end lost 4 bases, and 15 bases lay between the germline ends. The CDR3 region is CATSPGSGETQYF. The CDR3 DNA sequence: TGTGCCACATCTCCCGGGTCGGGAGAGACCCAGTACTTC.

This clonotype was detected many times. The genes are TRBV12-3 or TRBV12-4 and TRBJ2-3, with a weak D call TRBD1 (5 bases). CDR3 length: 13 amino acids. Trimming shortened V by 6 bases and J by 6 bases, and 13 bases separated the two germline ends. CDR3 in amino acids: CASRISPGDTQYF. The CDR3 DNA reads TGTGCCAGCAGGATAAGTCCAGGGGATACGCAGTATTTT.

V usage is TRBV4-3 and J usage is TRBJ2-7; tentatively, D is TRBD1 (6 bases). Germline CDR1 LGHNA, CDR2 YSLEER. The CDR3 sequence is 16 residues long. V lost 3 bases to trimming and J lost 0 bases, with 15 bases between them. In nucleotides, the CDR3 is TGCGCCAGCAGCCATAATCAGGGGTTGGGCTCCTACGAGCAGTACTTC. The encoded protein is CASSHNQGLGSYEQYF.

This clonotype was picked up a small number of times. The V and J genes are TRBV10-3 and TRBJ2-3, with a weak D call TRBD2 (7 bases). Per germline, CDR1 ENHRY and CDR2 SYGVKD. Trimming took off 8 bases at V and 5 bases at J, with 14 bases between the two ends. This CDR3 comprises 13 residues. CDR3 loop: CAIRGAPGDTQYF. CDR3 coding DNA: TGTGCCATCCGGGGGGCCCCCGGAGATACGCAGTATTTT.

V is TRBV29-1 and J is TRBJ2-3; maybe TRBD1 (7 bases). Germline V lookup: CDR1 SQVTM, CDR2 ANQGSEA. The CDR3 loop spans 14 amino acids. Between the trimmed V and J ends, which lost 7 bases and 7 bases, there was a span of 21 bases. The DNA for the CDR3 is TGCAGCGCTCGGGCGGCGGGACAGCGGTATACGCAGTATTTT. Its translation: CSARAAGQRYTQYF.

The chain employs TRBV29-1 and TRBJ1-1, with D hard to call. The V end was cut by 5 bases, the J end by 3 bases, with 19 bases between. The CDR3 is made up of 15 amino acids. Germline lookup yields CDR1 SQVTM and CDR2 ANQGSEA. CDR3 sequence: CSVRKSGGLDTEAFF. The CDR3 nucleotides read TGCAGCGTTCGAAAGTCTGGAGGGTTGGACACTGAAGCTTTCTTT.

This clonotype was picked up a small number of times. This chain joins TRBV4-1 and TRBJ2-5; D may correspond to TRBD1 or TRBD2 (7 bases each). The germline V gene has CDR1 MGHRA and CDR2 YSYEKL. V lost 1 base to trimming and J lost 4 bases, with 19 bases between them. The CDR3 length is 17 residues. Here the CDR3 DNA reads TGCGCCAGCAGCCAAGGATACAGGGGTTCGGGAGGAGAGACCCAGTACTTC. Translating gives CASSQGYRGSGGETQYF.

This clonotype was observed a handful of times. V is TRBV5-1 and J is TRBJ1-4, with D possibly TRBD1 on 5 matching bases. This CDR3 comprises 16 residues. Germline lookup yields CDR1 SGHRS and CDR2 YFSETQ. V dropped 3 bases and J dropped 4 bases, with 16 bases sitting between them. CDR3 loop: CASSWGPGPRNEKLFF. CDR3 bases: TGCGCCAGCAGCTGGGGTCCAGGGCCCCGTAATGAAAAACTGTTTTTT.

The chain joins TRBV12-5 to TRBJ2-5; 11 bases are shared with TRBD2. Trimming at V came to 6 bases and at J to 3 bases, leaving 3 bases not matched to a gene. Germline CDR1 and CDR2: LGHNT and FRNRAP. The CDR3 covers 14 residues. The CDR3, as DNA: TGTGCTAGTGGGGGACTAGCGGATAAAGAGACCCAGTACTTC. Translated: CASGGLADKETQYF.

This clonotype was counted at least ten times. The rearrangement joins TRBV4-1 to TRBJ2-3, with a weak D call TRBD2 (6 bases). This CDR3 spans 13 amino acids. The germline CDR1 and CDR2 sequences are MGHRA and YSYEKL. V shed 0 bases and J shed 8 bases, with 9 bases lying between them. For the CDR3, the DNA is TGCGCCAGCAGCCAAGATGCGGGGTCTACGCAGTATTTT. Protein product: CASSQDAGSTQYF.

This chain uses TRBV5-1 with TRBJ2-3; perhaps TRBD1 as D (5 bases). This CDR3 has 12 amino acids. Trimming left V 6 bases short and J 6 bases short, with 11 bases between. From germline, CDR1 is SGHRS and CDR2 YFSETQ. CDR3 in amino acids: CASTTKGDTQYF. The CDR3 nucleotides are TGCGCCAGCACAACCAAGGGGGATACGCAGTATTTT. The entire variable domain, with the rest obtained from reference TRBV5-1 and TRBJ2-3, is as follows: KAGVTQTPRYLIKTRGQQVTLSCSPISGHRSVSWYQQTPGQGLQFLFEYFSETQRNKGNFPGRFSGRQFSNSRSEMNVSTLELGDSALYLCASTTKGDTQYFGPGTRLTVL.

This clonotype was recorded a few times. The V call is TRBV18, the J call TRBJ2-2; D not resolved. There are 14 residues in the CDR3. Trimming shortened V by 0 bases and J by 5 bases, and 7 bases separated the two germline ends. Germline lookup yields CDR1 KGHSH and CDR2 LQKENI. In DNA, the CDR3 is TGTGCCAGCTCACCACCTACTAAGACCGGGGAGCTGTTTTTT. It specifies CASSPPTKTGELFF.

CDR3: CASSQDRLPNTEAFF. The CDR3 nucleotides are TGCGCCAGCAGCCAAGATCGGCTACCTAACACTGAAGCTTTCTTT. The chain combines TRBV4-3 with TRBJ1-1; D unresolved. The CDR3 has 15 amino acids. The germline CDR1 and CDR2 sequences are LGHNA and YSLEER. Between the trimmed V and J ends, which lost 0 bases and 2 bases, there was a span of 10 bases.

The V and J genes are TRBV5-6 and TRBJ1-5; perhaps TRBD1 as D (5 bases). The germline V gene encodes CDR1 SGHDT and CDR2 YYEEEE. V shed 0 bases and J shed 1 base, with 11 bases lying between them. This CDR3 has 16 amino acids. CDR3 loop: CASSLGAGRSNQPQHF. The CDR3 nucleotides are TGTGCCAGCAGCTTGGGGGCAGGGAGGAGCAATCAGCCCCAGCATTTT.

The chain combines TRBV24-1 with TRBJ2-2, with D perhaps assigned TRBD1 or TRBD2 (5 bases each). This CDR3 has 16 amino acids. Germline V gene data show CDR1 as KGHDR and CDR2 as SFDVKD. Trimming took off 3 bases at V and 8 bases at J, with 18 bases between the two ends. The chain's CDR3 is CATSDSGGRKRGELFF. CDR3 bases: TGTGCCACCAGTGATAGTGGGGGACGCAAGAGAGGGGAGCTGTTTTTT.

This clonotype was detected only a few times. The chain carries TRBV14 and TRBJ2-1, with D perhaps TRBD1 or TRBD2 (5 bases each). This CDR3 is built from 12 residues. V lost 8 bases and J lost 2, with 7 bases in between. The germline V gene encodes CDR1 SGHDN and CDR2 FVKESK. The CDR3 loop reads CASGGTYNEQFF. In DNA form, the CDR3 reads TGTGCCAGCGGGGGTACCTACAATGAGCAGTTCTTC.

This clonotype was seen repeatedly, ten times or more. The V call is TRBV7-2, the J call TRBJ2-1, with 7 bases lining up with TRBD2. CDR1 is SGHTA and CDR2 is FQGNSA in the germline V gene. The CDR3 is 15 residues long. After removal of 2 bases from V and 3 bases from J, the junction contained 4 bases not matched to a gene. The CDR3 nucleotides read TGTGCCAGCAGCTTAAGCAGCGGGGTCTACAATGAGCAGTTCTTC. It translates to CASSLSSGVYNEQFF.

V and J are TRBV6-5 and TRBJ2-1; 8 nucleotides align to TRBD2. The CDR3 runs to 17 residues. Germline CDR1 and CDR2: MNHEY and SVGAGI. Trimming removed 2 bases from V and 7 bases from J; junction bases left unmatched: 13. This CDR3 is CASSYGLPGGPGNEQFF. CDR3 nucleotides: TGTGCCAGCAGTTACGGTCTCCCGGGAGGGCCCGGTAATGAGCAGTTCTTC.

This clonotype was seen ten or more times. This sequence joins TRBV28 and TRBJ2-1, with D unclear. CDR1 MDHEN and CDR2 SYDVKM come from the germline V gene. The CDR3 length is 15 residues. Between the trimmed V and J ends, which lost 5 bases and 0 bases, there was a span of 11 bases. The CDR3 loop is CASSPLLNSYNEQFF. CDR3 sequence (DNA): TGTGCCAGCAGTCCCTTACTAAACTCCTACAATGAGCAGTTCTTC.

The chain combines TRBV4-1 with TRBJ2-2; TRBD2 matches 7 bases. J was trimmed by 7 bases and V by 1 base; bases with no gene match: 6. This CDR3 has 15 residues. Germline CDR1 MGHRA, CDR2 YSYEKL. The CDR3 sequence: CASSQVSGTSGELFF. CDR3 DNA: TGCGCCAGCAGCCAAGTAAGCGGGACGAGCGGGGAGCTGTTTTTT.

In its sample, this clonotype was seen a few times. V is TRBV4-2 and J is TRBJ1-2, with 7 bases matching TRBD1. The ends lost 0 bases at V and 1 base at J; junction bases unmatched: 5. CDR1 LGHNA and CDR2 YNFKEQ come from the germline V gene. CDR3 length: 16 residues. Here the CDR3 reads CASSQDVRGINYGYTF. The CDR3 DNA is TGTGCCAGCAGCCAAGATGTCAGGGGGATTAACTATGGCTACACCTTC.

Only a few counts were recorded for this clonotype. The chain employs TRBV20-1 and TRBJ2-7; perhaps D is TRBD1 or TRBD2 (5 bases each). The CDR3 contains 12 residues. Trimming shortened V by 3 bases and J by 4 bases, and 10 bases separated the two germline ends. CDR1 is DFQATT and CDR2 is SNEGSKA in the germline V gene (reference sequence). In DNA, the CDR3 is TGCAGTGCTAGGCCTTGGGGGTACGAGCAGTACTTC. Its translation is CSARPWGYEQYF.

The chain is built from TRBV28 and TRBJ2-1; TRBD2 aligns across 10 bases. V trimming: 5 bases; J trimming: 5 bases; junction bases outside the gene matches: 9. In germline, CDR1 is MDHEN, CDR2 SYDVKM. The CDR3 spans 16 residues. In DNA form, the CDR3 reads TGTGCCAGCAGTCCCCTAGCGGGAGTTGGGGACAATGAGCAGTTCTTC. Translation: CASSPLAGVGDNEQFF.